The sequence of this T cell receptor beta chain was determined in a study of a mutant IDH1 vaccine in newly diagnosed glioma. At the level of the study: V12 corresponded to week 35 and V13 to week 47.

The CDR3 totals 11 residues. Trimming left V 1 base short and J 0 bases short, with 0 bases between. CDR1 is DFQATT, CDR2 SNEGSKA, per germline (reference sequence). Notes on this clone: Its specificity is unknown.

The time point was: week 35, safety follow-up. All doses held 300 ug of mutant IDH1 20-mer peptide, with topical imiquimod. Sequenced by immunoSEQ multiplex PCR; TCRdb stores in-frame clones only, minus some. The sample shows over 35,000 clones, roughly 80% of them seen only once. The receptor comes from a woman in her fifties or sixties with glioma. The genes are TRBV20-1 and TRBJ1-2; D not resolved. The material sequenced was PBMCs, taken from a glioma patient whose treatment included an IDH1 peptide vaccine. The CDR3 reads CSARANYGYTF. The CDR3, as DNA: TGCAGTGCTAGAGCTAACTATGGCTACACCTTC.